This T cell receptor (beta chain) comes out of a study of blood T cell repertoires in COVID-19. For the study at large: Specimens from acute and convalescent COVID-19 originated in the United States, Italy and Spain. T cells, B-cell-depleted T cells, or PBMCs supplied cDNA or gDNA.

This CDR3 is 16 amino acids long. Trimming removed 5 bases at V and 9 bases at J, with 20 bases between. The germline V gene encodes CDR1 MDHEN and CDR2 SYDVKM. Produced via immunoSEQ multiplex PCR; TCRdb's table is partial and in-frame only. The sample yields about 190,000 clones, around nine tenths seen once. The chain is built from TRBV28 and TRBJ1-6, with D perhaps TRBD1 (6 bases). This clonotype was sampled from a man in his forties with acute or convalescent COVID-19. Specimen: peripheral blood. CDR3 loop: CASSQGSGARTSPLHF. The CDR3 DNA reads TGTGCCAGCAGTCAGGGGAGCGGGGCTCGTACTTCACCCCTCCACTTT.